The 8 T cell receptor beta chains below were found in one sample sequenced in a study of T-cell reconstitution after alpha-beta-depleted transplantation in children. TCRbeta library construction was performed incorporating unique molecular identifiers. Each CDR3 protein gets one entry after TCRdb re-called the PCR reads with MiXCR. The sample includes 280,000 or so distinct CDR3 sequences, under 14% of them seen just once. Sequences were derived from peripheral blood, sampled 180 days after TCRalphabeta/CD19-depleted stem cell transplant. Receptors were obtained from a male patient aged 2-15 years who had a stem cell transplant for chronic granulomatous disease, so the T cells may come from the graft donor.

The table lists this clonotype with many counts. J is TRBJ2-1 and V is TRBV2; 12 nucleotides align to TRBD2. The CDR3 runs to 15 residues. Unmatched junction bases numbered 9, after V lost 7 bases and J lost 8 bases. Germline V gene sequence: CDR1 SNHLY, CDR2 FYNNEI. The CDR3 sequence: CASKPLAGGPYEQFF. The CDR3 DNA is TGTGCCAGCAAACCGCTAGCGGGGGGGCCCTATGAGCAGTTCTTC.

In its sample, this clonotype was seen many times. This chain links TRBV20-1 with TRBJ2-2; D is uncertain. Trimming took 3 bases from V and 0 from J, leaving 11 bases between them. The CDR3 consists of 15 residues. Germline V lookup: CDR1 DFQATT, CDR2 SNEGSKA (reference sequence). CDR3 region: CSARTITANTGELFF. The DNA for the CDR3 is TGCAGTGCTAGGACGATTACCGCGAACACCGGGGAGCTGTTTTTT.

The sample holds many counts of this clonotype. J is TRBJ2-1 and V is TRBV12-3 or TRBV12-4, with 9 positions matching TRBD1. Trimming cost V 7 bases and J 8 bases; bases outside gene matches: 12. The CDR3 is made up of 15 amino acids. This CDR3 is CASNPTGTGFHEQFF. The CDR3 DNA reads TGTGCCAGCAACCCAACCGGGACAGGGTTCCATGAGCAGTTCTTC.

In its sample, this clonotype was seen many times. V gene TRBV20-1 combines with J gene TRBJ2-7; 8 nucleotides match TRBD1. Unmatched junction bases numbered 23, after V lost 1 base and J lost 6 bases. Germline assignment: CDR1 DFQATT and CDR2 SNEGSKA (reference sequence). This CDR3 contains 19 residues. The CDR3 sequence is CSARVPGGIRGTGGGEQYF. CDR3 DNA: TGCAGTGCTAGAGTTCCTGGAGGGATAAGGGGGACAGGTGGGGGCGAGCAGTACTTC.

This clonotype was recorded many times. The chain is built from TRBV6-6 and TRBJ2-5, with D unclear. Looked up from germline, CDR1 is MNHNY and CDR2 is SVGAGI (reference sequence). The CDR3 contains 13 residues. Trimming took 8 bases from V and 2 from J, leaving 12 bases between them. CDR3 sequence: CASGPRLQETQYF. The CDR3 bases are TGTGCCAGCGGTCCCAGACTTCAAGAGACCCAGTACTTC.

This clonotype has at least ten counts. The J gene is TRBJ2-3, the V gene TRBV19; 7 bases are a match to TRBD2. Unmatched junction bases numbered 6, after V lost 4 bases and J lost 2 bases. The CDR3 spans 15 residues. Germline V gene lookup returns CDR1 LNHDA and CDR2 SQIVND (reference sequence). This chain's CDR3 is CASSTSGMSTDTQYF. CDR3 coding DNA: TGTGCCAGTAGTACCAGCGGGATGTCCACAGATACGCAGTATTTT. The full variable domain, its missing parts supplied by reference TRBV19 and TRBJ2-3, is DGGITQSPKYLFRKEGQNVTLSCEQNLNHDAMYWYRQDPGQGLRLIYYSQIVNDFQKGDIAEGYSVSREKKESFPLTVTSAQKNPTAFYLCASSTSGMSTDTQYFGPGTRLTVL.

This clonotype was counted ten times or more. V is TRBV11-2 and J is TRBJ2-2, with 10 bases matching TRBD2. The length of the CDR3 is 15 residues. After removal of 2 bases from V and 7 bases from J, the junction contained 4 bases not matched to a gene. Germline V gene data show CDR1 as SGHAT and CDR2 as FQNNGV. The CDR3 here is CASSLLAGVNGELFF. CDR3 DNA sequence: TGTGCCAGCAGCTTACTAGCGGGGGTTAACGGGGAGCTGTTTTTT. The full variable domain, completed using reference TRBV11-2 and TRBJ2-2, is EAGVAQSPRYKIIEKRQSVAFWCNPISGHATLYWYQQILGQGPKLLIQFQNNGVVDDSQLPKDRFSAERLKGVDSTLKIQPAKLEDSAVYLCASSLLAGVNGELFFGEGSRLTVL.

This clonotype was seen repeatedly, ten times or more. V is TRBV20-1 and J is TRBJ2-7; D may be TRBD1 (7 bases). Trimming pared 1 base from V and 3 bases from J, leaving 19 bases between. The CDR3 consists of 16 residues. CDR1 and CDR2 from the germline V gene are DFQATT and SNEGSKA (reference sequence). The CDR3 loop reads CSARGISAGQNYEQYF. In DNA form, the CDR3 reads TGCAGTGCTAGAGGCATTAGTGCGGGACAGAACTACGAGCAGTACTTC.